The 32 T cell receptor beta chains reported below all come from one sample, sequenced in a study of blood T cell repertoires in COVID-19. The data were produced by immunoSEQ multiplex PCR, yet TCRdb's version contains in-frame clones alone and is incomplete. Here the sample spans approximately 200,000 clones, roughly 88% being singletons. The sample taken for sequencing was PBMCs or T cells enriched from blood (not recorded which). These receptors came from a woman in her twenties or thirties who had been exposed to COVID-19.

V gene TRBV4-2 combines with J gene TRBJ2-1, with 8 bases identical to TRBD2. This CDR3 contains 16 residues. Germline V CDR1 and CDR2: LGHNA, YNFKEQ. The V segment lost 1 base and the J segment 6 bases; nucleotides outside the gene matches: 8. The CDR3 sequence: CASSQAGISGTNEQFF. CDR3 DNA: TGTGCCAGCAGCCAAGCGGGGATTAGCGGGACCAATGAGCAGTTCTTC.

The chain uses TRBV7-9 and TRBJ1-1; 9 positions agree with TRBD1. The germline CDR1 and CDR2 sequences are SEHNR and FQNEAQ (reference sequence). Trimming cost V 6 bases and J 1 base; bases outside gene matches: 6. The CDR3 sequence is 15 residues long. CDR3 residues: CASSPRTGANTEAFF. The CDR3 coding sequence is TGTGCCAGCAGTCCAAGGACAGGGGCGAACACTGAAGCTTTCTTT.

V is TRBV2 and J is TRBJ2-3; D is perhaps TRBD2 (5 bases). Germline CDR1 SNHLY, CDR2 FYNNEI. V was pared by 6 bases and J by 0 bases, with 16 bases between. The CDR3 spans 16 residues. The CDR3 DNA sequence: TGTGCCAGCAGAGAAACGGGATTTTCTAGCACAGATACGCAGTATTTT. Residues: CASRETGFSSTDTQYF.

The rearrangement links TRBV12-2 to TRBJ2-7; the tabulated D call, TRBD2, remains unverified against the DNA. TRBV12-2 is a recognized pseudogene. This CDR3 is built from 16 residues. The CDR3 loop reads CASRLGGDQTSYEQYF. The DNA of the CDR3 is TGTGCAAGTCGCTTAGGGGGGGACCAAACCTCCTACGAGCAGTACTTC.

The J gene is TRBJ2-7, the V gene TRBV5-1, with unresolved D. Germline V gene data show CDR1 as SGHRS and CDR2 as YFSETQ. V was clipped by 0 bases and J by 4 bases, with 8 bases between them. This CDR3 is built from 13 residues. The CDR3 is CASSLGHQYEQYF. For the CDR3, the DNA is TGCGCCAGCAGCTTGGGACACCAGTACGAGCAGTACTTC.

This clone was seen once. The V and J genes are TRBV2 and TRBJ1-1; 11 bases are a match to TRBD1. V was clipped by 3 bases and J by 7 bases; unmatched bases: 7. Germline V gives CDR1 SNHLY, CDR2 FYNNEI. CDR3 size: 15 residues. This CDR3 is CASSDHGQGAGEAFF. CDR3 in DNA: TGTGCCAGCAGTGATCACGGACAGGGGGCTGGTGAAGCTTTCTTT.

This clone came up a few times. The rearrangement uses TRBV27 and TRBJ2-2; 9 nucleotides line up with TRBD1. Looked up from germline, CDR1 is MNHEY and CDR2 is SMNVEV (reference sequence). Trimming at V came to 2 bases and at J to 1 base, leaving 2 bases not matched to a gene. The CDR3 sequence is 16 residues long. The CDR3 bases are TGTGCCAGCAGTTTAATGGGACAGGGGAACACCGGGGAGCTGTTTTTT. Protein sequence: CASSLMGQGNTGELFF.

The rearrangement uses TRBV9 and TRBJ2-7; TRBD1 aligns across 7 bases. The CDR3 spans 13 residues. Germline loops: CDR1 SGDLS, CDR2 YYNGEE. The V gene end was trimmed by 4 bases and the J gene end by 5 bases; junction bases not matched to a gene: 6. In DNA form, the CDR3 reads TGTGCCAGCAGCCCCCCCACAGGGGACGAGCAGTACTTC. It is translated as CASSPPTGDEQYF.

The CDR3 sequence is CASSEPGQPQHF. In DNA, the CDR3 is TGTGCCAGTAGTGAGCCGGGACAGCCCCAGCATTTT. This chain joins TRBV19 and TRBJ1-5; D unresolved. The CDR3 length is 12 residues. Per the germline V gene, CDR1 is LNHDA and CDR2 is SQIVND (reference sequence). V was cut by 5 bases and J by 7 bases, with 9 bases left in between.

The chain combines TRBV4-1 with TRBJ2-2; 7 nucleotides agree with TRBD1. This CDR3 has 15 amino acids. The trim removed 4 bases at V and 1 base at J, leaving 3 bases unmatched. The germline gives CDR1 MGHRA, CDR2 YSYEKL. The CDR3 is CASSPRQGNTGELFF. Written as DNA, the CDR3 is TGCGCCAGCAGCCCCCGACAGGGGAACACCGGGGAGCTGTTTTTT.

This clone came up many times. The V and J genes are TRBV3-1 (or the pseudogene TRBV3-2) and TRBJ1-5, with 8 bases aligning to TRBD1. The CDR3 runs 15 residues. From germline, CDR1 is LGHDT and CDR2 YNNKEL (reference sequence). The ends lost 4 bases at V and 1 base at J; junction bases unmatched: 3. CDR3 loop: CASSLGQGSNQPQHF. CDR3 nucleotide sequence: TGTGCCAGCAGCCTCGGACAGGGAAGCAATCAGCCCCAGCATTTT.

The genes are TRBV28 and TRBJ2-7; 8 positions agree with TRBD1. This CDR3 spans 16 amino acids. Germline trimming cut 5 bases from V and 3 bases from J; bases unmatched to any gene: 12. Germline CDR1 is MDHEN and CDR2 is SYDVKM. DNA for the CDR3: TGTGCCAGCAGTCCCGTCTCACAGGGGGTTTTCTACGAGCAGTACTTC. It yields the protein CASSPVSQGVFYEQYF.

This chain's CDR3 is CASSLSGFNNEQFF. In DNA, the CDR3 is TGTGCCAGCAGCTTAAGCGGGTTTAACAATGAGCAGTTCTTC. The rearrangement uses TRBV7-3 and TRBJ2-1; tentative D call: TRBD2 (5 bases). The germline V gene encodes CDR1 SGHTA and CDR2 FQGTGA. This CDR3 is 14 amino acids long. The V and J ends lost 1 base and 5 bases respectively, with 9 bases between them.

The CDR3 loop is CASSRGSSGNTIYF. CDR3 in DNA: TGTGCCAGCAGCCGCGGGTCCTCTGGAAACACCATATATTTT. The genes are TRBV7-8 and TRBJ1-3; no definite D call. Germline CDR1 SGHVS, CDR2 FQNEAQ. The CDR3 contains 14 residues. V lost 5 bases and J 0 bases, leaving 8 bases between the germline ends. Complete variable domain (other parts from reference TRBV7-8 and TRBJ1-3): GAGVSQSPRYKVAKRGQDVALRCDPISGHVSLFWYQQALGQGPEFLTYFQNEAQLDKSGLPSDRFFAERPEGSVSTLKIQRTQQEDSAVYLCASSRGSSGNTIYFGEGSWLTVV.

In this sample, this clone turned up once. This CDR3 reads CASSSFGVAGALSGNTIYF. The CDR3 bases are TGTGCCAGCAGCTCATTTGGGGTGGCGGGTGCCCTCTCTGGAAACACCATATATTTT. V gene TRBV7-9 combines with J gene TRBJ1-3; D unclear. CDR1 and CDR2 from the germline V gene are SEHNR and FQNEAQ (reference sequence). The CDR3 spans 19 residues. The ends were cut back, 4 bases at V and 0 bases at J, with 22 bases in the middle.

This sequence joins TRBV3-1 (or the pseudogene TRBV3-2) and TRBJ2-7, with D possibly matching TRBD2 (5 bases). V lost 2 bases and J lost 4, with 15 bases in between. CDR1 is LGHDT, CDR2 YNNKEL, per germline (reference sequence). This CDR3 is 15 amino acids long. CDR3 in amino acids: CASSQSGPDMYEQYF. DNA of the CDR3: TGTGCCAGCAGCCAAAGCGGTCCTGACATGTACGAGCAGTACTTC.

This sequence joins TRBV29-1 and TRBJ1-1, with a weak D call TRBD1 (5 bases). CDR1 is SQVTM, CDR2 ANQGSEA, per germline. CDR3 length: 14 residues. The germline V and J ends were trimmed by 6 bases and 6 bases, with 20 bases remaining between them. The CDR3 spells CSVSGGLDKAEAFF. CDR3 coding DNA: TGCAGCGTCTCTGGGGGGTTGGATAAGGCTGAAGCTTTCTTT.

Points on this clone: This CDR3 is also generated by other DNA sequences in the sample. The chain joins TRBV19 to TRBJ2-7, with TRBD2 matching 8 bases. Germline V CDR1 and CDR2: LNHDA, SQIVND (reference sequence). The CDR3 length is 14 residues. The V and J ends lost 3 bases and 0 bases, in that order; junction bases with no gene match: 1. The CDR3 DNA reads TGTGCCAGTAGTATCGGGGGGGGCTCCTACGAGCAGTACTTC. This codes for CASSIGGGSYEQYF.

This clone was seen once. The V and J genes are TRBV7-9 and TRBJ1-1; D may be TRBD1 (5 bases). There are 15 residues in the CDR3. V lost 5 bases, J lost 4 bases, and 17 bases lay in between. Per the germline V gene, CDR1 is SEHNR and CDR2 is FQNEAQ (reference sequence). This chain's CDR3 is CASSPGAGVGTEAFF. The CDR3 coding sequence is TGTGCCAGCAGCCCCGGGGCGGGGGTCGGCACTGAAGCTTTCTTT. The variable domain in full, completed from reference TRBV7-9 and TRBJ1-1, reads DTGVSQNPRHKITKRGQNVTFRCDPISEHNRLYWYRQTLGQGPEFLTYFQNEAQLEKSRLLSDRFSAERPKGSFSTLEIQRTEQGDSAMYLCASSPGAGVGTEAFFGQGTRLTVV.

V is TRBV18 and J is TRBJ2-7, with TRBD1 as a possible D gene (6 bases). The germline V gene has CDR1 KGHSH and CDR2 LQKENI. The CDR3 is 12 amino acids. The ends were cut back, 6 bases at V and 3 bases at J, with 9 bases in the middle. CDR3 bases: TGTGCCAGCTCTCCGGACAGCTACGAGCAGTACTTC. Translation: CASSPDSYEQYF. Based on the CDR3 plus reference TRBV18 and TRBJ2-7, the full variable domain is NAGVMQNPRHLVRRRGQEARLRCSPMKGHSHVYWYRQLPEEGLKFMVYLQKENIIDESGMPKERFSAEFPKEGPSILRIQQVVRGDSAAYFCASSPDSYEQYFGPGTRLTVT.

The chain is built from TRBV18 and TRBJ1-4; 8 nucleotides match TRBD1. This CDR3 has 17 amino acids. The V segment lost 5 bases and the J segment 4 bases; nucleotides outside the gene matches: 12. Germline assignment: CDR1 KGHSH and CDR2 LQKENI. This CDR3 is CASSAGQGWSGNEKLFF. The CDR3 coding sequence is TGTGCCAGCTCAGCCGGACAGGGTTGGAGCGGTAATGAAAAACTGTTTTTT.

J is TRBJ1-5 and V is TRBV19, with TRBD1 identical over 8 bases. The V and J ends lost 1 base and 3 bases, in that order; junction bases with no gene match: 11. There are 18 residues in the CDR3. Germline lookup yields CDR1 LNHDA and CDR2 SQIVND (reference sequence). The CDR3 region has the DNA TGTGCCAGTAGTATAGCCGTTCACAGGGGGAGTGACAATCAGCCCCAGCATTTT. It encodes CASSIAVHRGSDNQPQHF.

This CDR3 is CASSLRSNQPQHF. CDR3 sequence (DNA): TGTGCCAGCAGTTTACGGAGCAATCAGCCCCAGCATTTT. This rearrangement joins TRBV27 to TRBJ1-5, with no clear D. Trimming pared 2 bases from V and 1 base from J, leaving 3 bases between. The CDR3 runs to 13 residues. Germline V gene data show CDR1 as MNHEY and CDR2 as SMNVEV (reference sequence).

Note on this clone: A junction boundary mismatches the germline segment, possibly from a read error. The chain carries TRBV20-1 and TRBJ1-2; D remains ambiguous. The CDR3 has 12 amino acids. Per the germline V gene, CDR1 is DFQATT and CDR2 is SNEGSKA (reference sequence). CDR3 loop: CSASSLGPPAAF. The CDR3 DNA reads TGCAGTGCTAGTAGCTTGGGTCCTCCCGCGGCCTTC.

This sequence joins TRBV10-3 and TRBJ2-7; possible D gene TRBD2, 6 bases. The V end lost 3 bases, the J end lost 2 bases, and 20 bases lay between the germline ends. The CDR3 has 17 residues. Germline V gene sequence: CDR1 ENHRY, CDR2 SYGVKD. The CDR3 protein is CAISDWGGYSGTYEQYF. The CDR3 DNA is TGTGCCATCAGTGATTGGGGCGGGTATAGCGGTACCTACGAGCAGTACTTC.

This clone has only a few counts. Other nucleotide sequences in the sample specify the same CDR3. The V gene is TRBV11-2, the J gene TRBJ1-3; maybe TRBD1 (5 bases). The germline V gene encodes CDR1 SGHAT and CDR2 FQNNGV. V lost 4 bases to trimming and J lost 3 bases, with 7 bases between them. The CDR3 is 13 amino acids. The CDR3 region is CASSSGLGNTIYF. Written as DNA, the CDR3 is TGTGCCAGCAGCTCGGGACTTGGAAACACCATATATTTT.

In its sample, this clone was seen a few times. This chain links TRBV3-1 (or the pseudogene TRBV3-2) with TRBJ1-3, with D hard to call. V was shortened by 4 bases and J by 4 bases, with 14 bases between the two germline ends. This CDR3 is 15 amino acids long. Germline CDR1 and CDR2: LGHDT and YNNKEL (reference sequence). The CDR3 loop reads CASSPIADGGNTIYF. The CDR3 nucleotides are TGTGCCAGCAGCCCCATAGCTGACGGGGGAAACACCATATATTTT.

The chain is built from TRBV19 and TRBJ2-2, with D perhaps matching TRBD2 (6 bases). Germline V gene data show CDR1 as LNHDA and CDR2 as SQIVND (reference sequence). This CDR3 comprises 15 residues. V dropped 6 bases and J dropped 3 bases, with 14 bases sitting between them. CDR3: CASRDPWGDTGELFF. In DNA, the CDR3 is TGTGCCAGTAGGGACCCTTGGGGGGACACCGGGGAGCTGTTTTTT.

This chain connects TRBV10-1 to TRBJ2-1, with 11 bases identical to TRBD2. The CDR3 covers 16 residues. The germline CDR1 and CDR2 sequences are WNHNN and SYGVQD (reference sequence). V lost 2 bases to trimming and J lost 3 bases; unmatched junction nucleotides: 3. CDR3 bases: TGCGCCAGCAGTGAGACCGGGACTAGCGGCTACAATGAGCAGTTCTTC. Protein product: CASSETGTSGYNEQFF.

The genes are TRBV27 and TRBJ1-5; maybe TRBD1 (6 bases). CDR3 length equals 17 residues. Trimming took 5 bases from V and 3 from J, leaving 20 bases between them. CDR1 and CDR2 (germline): MNHEY, SMNVEV (reference sequence). DNA for the CDR3: TGTGCCAGCAGTCGGGAAGGATCTACAGGGTACAATCAGCCCCAGCATTTT. Its translation is CASSREGSTGYNQPQHF.

The chain recombines TRBV30 with TRBJ2-5; 7 bases match TRBD2. J was trimmed by 0 bases and V by 0 bases; bases with no gene match: 1. The CDR3 totals 14 residues. Germline CDR1 and CDR2: GTSNPN and SVGIG (reference sequence). The chain's CDR3 is CAWSVLANQETQYF. CDR3 DNA sequence: TGTGCCTGGAGTGTACTAGCGAACCAAGAGACCCAGTACTTC.

This sequence joins TRBV11-2 and TRBJ1-1; TRBD1 matches 9 bases. Germline values: CDR1 SGHAT, CDR2 FQNNGV. The ends lost 5 bases at V and 7 bases at J; junction bases unmatched: 5. The CDR3 is 13 residues long. CDR3 coding DNA: TGTGCCAGCAGCCCTGACAGGGGGAGTGAAGCTTTCTTT. This translates into CASSPDRGSEAFF.